This passage covers 4 T cell receptor beta chains from one sample sequenced in a study of radiation and T cells in renal cell carcinoma. TCRdb's table, derived via immunoSEQ multiplex PCR, lists solely in-frame clones and lacks some. The table includes more than 20,000 clones, about 85% detected once. This sample's time point: blood 2 weeks post-SBRT. Treatment given: 15 Gy SBRT to primary tumor, nephrectomy 4 weeks later. Sequenced here: blood, sampled from a patient whose treatment included radiotherapy and nephrectomy. Every receptor here comes from a man aged 55 to 70 with renal cell carcinoma.

The J gene is TRBJ1-2, the V gene TRBV5-5, with unresolved D. Germline assignment: CDR1 SGHKS and CDR2 YYEKEE (reference sequence). Trimming left V 0 bases short and J 4 bases short, with 10 bases between. The CDR3 length is 14 residues. In DNA form, the CDR3 reads TGTGCCAGCAGCTTGGAGTGGGGAGCCTATGGCTACACCTTC. It specifies CASSLEWGAYGYTF.

The chain links TRBV5-4 to TRBJ2-5, with 8 bases matching TRBD2. This CDR3 comprises 15 residues. Germline CDR1 and CDR2: SGHNT and YYREEE (reference sequence). J lost 5 bases, V lost 1 base, and 7 bases had no gene match. The CDR3 DNA is TGTGCCAGCAGCTTGCGGAGCGGGAGTGTGGAGACCCAGTACTTC. Translation gives CASSLRSGSVETQYF.

This clone was counted once. In the same sample, other DNA sequences code for this CDR3. The chain joins TRBV4-3 to TRBJ2-5, with 9 bases lining up with TRBD2. The CDR3 contains 15 residues. The V gene's germline CDR1 is LGHNA and CDR2 YSLEER. V trimming: 4 bases; J trimming: 2 bases; junction bases outside the gene matches: 5. CDR3 region: CASSRNLAGQETQYF. CDR3 nucleotides: TGCGCCAGCAGCCGTAACCTAGCGGGGCAAGAGACCCAGTACTTC.

The V gene is TRBV7-9, the J gene TRBJ2-7; 11 bases are shared with TRBD2. J lost 3 bases, V lost 3 bases, and 4 bases had no gene match. The CDR3 runs to 15 residues. Germline V gene sequence: CDR1 SEHNR, CDR2 FQNEAQ (reference sequence). CDR3 sequence reads: CASSLGLAVIYEQYF. CDR3 DNA sequence: TGTGCCAGCAGCTTGGGACTAGCGGTAATCTACGAGCAGTACTTC.